The 15 T cell receptor beta chains below come from one sample, sequenced in a study of T cells in Graves' hyperthyroidism and ophthalmopathy. There were TCR beta CDR3 regions amplified from RNA transcripts. RT-PCR in the first round (using the HTBI primer set) targeted the TCR CDR3. TCRdb reprocessed the multiplex PCR reads via MiXCR and lists one record per CDR3 protein. The data hold 600,000 to 850,000 distinct CDR3 sequences, with approximately 19% observed a single time. The sequenced material came from blood. These TCRs come from a woman in her 50s with Graves' hyperthyroidism that later progressed to Graves' ophthalmopathy.

The chain carries TRBV13 and TRBJ2-7, with 9 bases aligning to TRBD1. The CDR3 length is 14 residues. V dropped 5 bases and J dropped 4; count of bases not matched to a gene: 6. Germline V gene lookup returns CDR1 PRHDT and CDR2 FYEKMQ (reference sequence). The DNA of the CDR3 is TGTGCCAGCAGCACCCGGGACAGGGCGTACGAGCAGTACTTC. Protein product: CASSTRDRAYEQYF. The variable domain in full, with the rest retrieved from reference TRBV13 and TRBJ2-7, is AAGVIQSPRHLIKEKRETATLKCYPIPRHDTVYWYQQGPGQDPQFLISFYEKMQSDKGSIPDRFSAQQFSDYHSELNMSSLELGDSALYFCASSTRDRAYEQYFGPGTRLTVT.

This clonotype appeared many times. This chain connects TRBV20-1 to TRBJ1-1; possible D gene TRBD1, 5 bases. Germline loops: CDR1 DFQATT, CDR2 SNEGSKA (reference sequence). The CDR3 sequence is 13 residues long. Trimming cost V 1 base and J 1 base, with 7 bases left between them. The CDR3 DNA is TGCAGTGCTAGAGGGGGCCGGAACACTGAAGCTTTCTTT. Residues: CSARGGRNTEAFF.

This clonotype has a count of ten or more. The chain has TRBV2 and TRBJ1-6; D remains ambiguous. The CDR3 is 19 residues long. Germline V gene lookup returns CDR1 SNHLY and CDR2 FYNNEI. V lost 0 bases and J 7 bases, leaving 22 bases between the germline ends. The DNA of the CDR3 is TGTGCCAGCAGTGAAGCTTACGGACGGAGGGATTCTACAAATTCACCCCTCCACTTT. Its translation is CASSEAYGRRDSTNSPLHF. Full variable domain (remainder filled in from reference TRBV2 and TRBJ1-6): EPEVTQTPSHQVTQMGQEVILRCVPISNHLYFYWYRQILGQKVEFLVSFYNNEISEKSEIFDDQFSVERPDGSNFTLKIRSTKLEDSAMYFCASSEAYGRRDSTNSPLHFGNGTRLTVT.

This clonotype was seen a handful of times. The V call is TRBV5-1, the J call TRBJ1-2; 7 bases are shared with TRBD1. Germline V CDR1 and CDR2: SGHRS, YFSETQ. The V segment lost 0 bases and the J segment 8 bases; nucleotides outside the gene matches: 7. The CDR3 spans 14 residues. In DNA form, the CDR3 reads TGCGCCAGCAGCTTGGAGACGAGGGGGCACGGCTACACCTTC. Translated: CASSLETRGHGYTF. Complete variable domain (other parts from reference TRBV5-1 and TRBJ1-2): KAGVTQTPRYLIKTRGQQVTLSCSPISGHRSVSWYQQTPGQGLQFLFEYFSETQRNKGNFPGRFSGRQFSNSRSEMNVSTLELGDSALYLCASSLETRGHGYTFGSGTRLTVV.

This sequence joins TRBV5-1 and TRBJ2-5, with TRBD1 identical over 11 bases. The CDR3 is 15 amino acids. The germline CDR1 and CDR2 sequences are SGHRS and YFSETQ. The J segment lost 5 bases and the V segment lost 2 bases, leaving 5 bases of the junction unmatched. Written as DNA, the CDR3 is TGCGCCAGCAGCTTCGGACAGGGGGCGGATGAGACCCAGTACTTC. Protein sequence: CASSFGQGADETQYF.

This clonotype was picked up a small number of times. The chain employs TRBV27 and TRBJ2-1, with 13 nucleotides matching TRBD2. CDR3 length: 16 residues. CDR1 is MNHEY and CDR2 is SMNVEV in the germline V gene (reference sequence). The V and J ends lost 5 bases and 7 bases, in that order; junction bases with no gene match: 8. The CDR3 region is CASSPTSGGAVNEQFF. DNA of the CDR3: TGTGCCAGCAGTCCCACTAGCGGGGGGGCGGTTAATGAGCAGTTCTTC.

This clonotype was counted only a few times. This chain joins TRBV4-1 and TRBJ1-5; the D is unclear. This CDR3 has 13 residues. Trimming left V 0 bases short and J 7 bases short, with 7 bases between. CDR1 MGHRA and CDR2 YSYEKL come from the germline V gene. Written as DNA, the CDR3 is TGCGCCAGCAGCCAAGAAGCTAAGCAGCCCCAGCATTTT. Protein product: CASSQEAKQPQHF.

The gene calls are TRBV27 and TRBJ2-5, with D possibly TRBD1 on 5 matching bases. Trimming shortened V by 0 bases and J by 4 bases, and 12 bases separated the two germline ends. CDR3 length equals 15 residues. Germline-derived CDR1 and CDR2 are MNHEY and SMNVEV (reference sequence). The CDR3 coding sequence is TGTGCCAGCAGTTTATCGATAGGGGTGGGAGAGACCCAGTACTTC. It translates to CASSLSIGVGETQYF.

This clonotype was counted only a few times. The chain joins TRBV9 to TRBJ2-1; 11 nucleotides align to TRBD2. The CDR3 covers 17 residues. Trimming removed 4 bases from V and 3 bases from J; junction bases left unmatched: 9. The germline V gene has CDR1 SGDLS and CDR2 YYNGEE. CDR3 DNA: TGTGCCAGCAGCTATTCTATAGCGGGGGGGATCTACAATGAGCAGTTCTTC. Translation: CASSYSIAGGIYNEQFF. Full variable domain (outside the CDR3, taken from reference TRBV9 and TRBJ2-1): DSGVTQTPKHLITATGQRVTLRCSPRSGDLSVYWYQQSLDQGLQFLIQYYNGEERAKGNILERFSAQQFPDLHSELNLSSLELGDSALYFCASSYSIAGGIYNEQFFGPGTRLTVL.

There are many counts of this clonotype. The chain combines TRBV12-3 or TRBV12-4 with TRBJ2-5; 8 bases align to TRBD2. With 3 bases clipped from V and 4 bases from J, the junction kept 7 bases outside the gene matches. This CDR3 comprises 15 residues. The CDR3 spells CASSLGSGIVETQYF. The DNA of the CDR3 is TGTGCCAGCAGTTTGGGTAGCGGGATAGTAGAGACCCAGTACTTC.

This clonotype came up many times. The V call is TRBV20-1, the J call TRBJ1-1; D might be TRBD1 (5 bases). This CDR3 comprises 14 residues. Germline CDR1 is DFQATT and CDR2 is SNEGSKA (reference sequence). The ends were cut back, 6 bases at V and 6 bases at J, with 20 bases in the middle. The chain's CDR3 is CSALWDRGWAEAFF. The CDR3 bases are TGCAGTGCCCTGTGGGACCGGGGGTGGGCTGAAGCTTTCTTT.

This chain links TRBV25-1 with TRBJ2-3; possibly TRBD2 for D (7 bases). The V end was cut by 3 bases, the J end by 4 bases, with 11 bases between. The CDR3 is 14 residues long. Germline assignment: CDR1 MGHDK and CDR2 SYGVNS. This CDR3 reads CASSDGGRADTQYF. CDR3 DNA: TGTGCCAGCAGTGACGGGGGGCGGGCAGATACGCAGTATTTT.

As regards this clonotype: This could be a read error, since a much larger clone is one nucleotide away. V gene TRBV30 combines with J gene TRBJ2-2; perhaps TRBD2 as D (5 bases). The CDR3 length is 12 residues. Germline V gene data show CDR1 as GTSNPN and CDR2 as SVGIG (reference sequence). CDR3 amino acids: CVWTFGPGELFF. CDR3 sequence (DNA): TGTGTCTGGACTTTTGGGCCCGGGGAGCTGTTTTTT.

In its sample, this clonotype was seen many times. CDR3 residues: CASSQDRSYRAGYTF. The CDR3 DNA reads as TGTGCCAGCAGCCAAGATCGGTCATACAGGGCCGGCTACACCTTC. This sequence joins TRBV3-1 and TRBJ1-2; weak D call: TRBD1 (6 bases). V lost 0 bases, J lost 8 bases, and 16 bases lay in between. This CDR3 comprises 15 residues. Germline V gene lookup returns CDR1 LGHDT and CDR2 YNNKEL (reference sequence). Combining the CDR3 with reference TRBV3-1 and TRBJ1-2 gives the whole variable domain DTAVSQTPKYLVTQMGNDKSIKCEQNLGHDTMYWYKQDSKKFLKIMFSYNNKELIINETVPNRFSPKSPDKAHLNLHINSLELGDSAVYFCASSQDRSYRAGYTFGSGTRLTVV.

This clonotype was counted many times. The chain couples TRBV20-1 to TRBJ2-1, with 7 bases fitting TRBD2. The CDR3 is made up of 15 amino acids. Germline V lookup: CDR1 DFQATT, CDR2 SNEGSKA (reference sequence). V lost 6 bases and J lost 1; bases outside the gene matches: 9. CDR3 coding DNA: TGCAGTGCAAGAAATAGGCGGGGGTCCTACAATGAGCAGTTCTTC. Translation: CSARNRRGSYNEQFF.